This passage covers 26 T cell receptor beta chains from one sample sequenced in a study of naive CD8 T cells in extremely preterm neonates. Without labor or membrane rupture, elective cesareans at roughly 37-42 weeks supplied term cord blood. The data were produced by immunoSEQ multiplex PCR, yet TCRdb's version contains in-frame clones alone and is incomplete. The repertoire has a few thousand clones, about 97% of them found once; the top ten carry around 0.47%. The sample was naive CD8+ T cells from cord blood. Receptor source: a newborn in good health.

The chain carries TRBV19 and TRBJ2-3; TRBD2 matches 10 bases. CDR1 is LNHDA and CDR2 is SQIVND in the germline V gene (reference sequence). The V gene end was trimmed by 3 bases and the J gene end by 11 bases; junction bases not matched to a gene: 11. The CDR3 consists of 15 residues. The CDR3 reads CASSMGLAGVWEQYF. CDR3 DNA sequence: TGTGCCAGTAGTATGGGGCTAGCGGGGGTTTGGGAGCAGTATTTT.

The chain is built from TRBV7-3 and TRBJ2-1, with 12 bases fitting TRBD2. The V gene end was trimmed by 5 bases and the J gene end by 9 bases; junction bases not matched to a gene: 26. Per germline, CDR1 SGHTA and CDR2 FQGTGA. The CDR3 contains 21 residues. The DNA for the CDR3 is TGTGCCAGCAGCCACACCGGCGGGAAACTAGCGGGGGGCCTTAGCCTCGGTGAGCAGTTCTTC. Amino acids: CASSHTGGKLAGGLSLGEQFF.

CDR3 nucleotide sequence: TGTGCCAGCAGGGCAGGTAGCTACGAGCAGTACTTC. It is translated as CASRAGSYEQYF. This chain joins TRBV28 and TRBJ2-7; no firm D call. With 6 bases removed from V and 3 bases from J, the gap between germline ends came to 9 bases. Germline V lookup: CDR1 MDHEN, CDR2 SYDVKM. This CDR3 spans 12 amino acids.

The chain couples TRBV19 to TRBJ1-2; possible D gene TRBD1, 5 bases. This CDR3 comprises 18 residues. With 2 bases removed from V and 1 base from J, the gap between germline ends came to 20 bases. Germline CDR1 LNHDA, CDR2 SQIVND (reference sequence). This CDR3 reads CASSISRTRLPDNYGYTF. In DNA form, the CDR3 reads TGTGCCAGTAGTATAAGTCGGACAAGGCTACCTGATAACTATGGCTACACCTTC.

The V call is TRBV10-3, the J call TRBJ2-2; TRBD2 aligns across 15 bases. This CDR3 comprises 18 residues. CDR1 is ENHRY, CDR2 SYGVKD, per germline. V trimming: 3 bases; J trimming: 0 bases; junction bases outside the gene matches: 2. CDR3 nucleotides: TGTGCCATCAGTGAAAGGACTAGCGGGGGGGCGAACACCGGGGAGCTGTTTTTT. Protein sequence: CAISERTSGGANTGELFF.

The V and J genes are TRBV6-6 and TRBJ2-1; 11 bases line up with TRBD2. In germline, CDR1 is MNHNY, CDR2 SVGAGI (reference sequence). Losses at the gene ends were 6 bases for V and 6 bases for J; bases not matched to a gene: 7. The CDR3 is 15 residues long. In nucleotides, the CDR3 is TGTGCCAGCAGCTCTAGCGGGGGGCCTTTCAATGAGCAGTTCTTC. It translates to CASSSSGGPFNEQFF.

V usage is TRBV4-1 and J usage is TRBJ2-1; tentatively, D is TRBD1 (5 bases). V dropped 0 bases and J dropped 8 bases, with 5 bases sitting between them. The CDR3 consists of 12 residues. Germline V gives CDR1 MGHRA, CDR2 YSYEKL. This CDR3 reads CASSQEGDEQFF. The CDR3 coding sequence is TGCGCCAGCAGCCAAGAAGGGGATGAGCAGTTCTTC.

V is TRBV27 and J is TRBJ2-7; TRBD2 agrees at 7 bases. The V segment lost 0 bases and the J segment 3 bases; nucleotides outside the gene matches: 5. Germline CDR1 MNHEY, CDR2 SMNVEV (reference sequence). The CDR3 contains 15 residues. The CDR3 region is CASSLSGGRGYEQYF. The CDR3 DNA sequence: TGTGCCAGCAGTTTATCGGGGGGGAGAGGCTACGAGCAGTACTTC.

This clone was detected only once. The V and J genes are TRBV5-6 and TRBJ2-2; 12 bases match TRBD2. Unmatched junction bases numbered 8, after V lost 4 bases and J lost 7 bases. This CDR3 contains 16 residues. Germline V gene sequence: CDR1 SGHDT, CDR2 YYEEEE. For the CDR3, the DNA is TGTGCCAGCAGCCCTCCTAGCGGGGGGGCGAACGGGGAGCTGTTTTTT. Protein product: CASSPPSGGANGELFF.

Here the CDR3 DNA reads TGTGCCAGCGTCGTATCTTACGAGCAGTACTTC. This codes for CASVVSYEQYF. The chain links TRBV21-1 to TRBJ2-7; the table's D call TRBD2 went unverified against the DNA. TRBV21-1 is a known pseudogene. The CDR3 sequence is 11 residues long.

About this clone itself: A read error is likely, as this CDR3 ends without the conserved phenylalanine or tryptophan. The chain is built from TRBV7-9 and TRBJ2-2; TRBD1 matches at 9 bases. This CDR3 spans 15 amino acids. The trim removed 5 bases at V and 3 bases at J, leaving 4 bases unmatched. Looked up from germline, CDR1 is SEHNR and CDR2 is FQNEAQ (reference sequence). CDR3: CASSNRDRDTGELFS. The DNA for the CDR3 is TGTGCCAGCAGCAACCGGGACAGGGACACCGGGGAGCTGTTTTCT.

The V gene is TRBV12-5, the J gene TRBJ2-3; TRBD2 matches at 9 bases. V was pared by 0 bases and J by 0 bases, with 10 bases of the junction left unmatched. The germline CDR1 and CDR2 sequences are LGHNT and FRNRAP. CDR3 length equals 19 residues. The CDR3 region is CASGLVPSSGDGSTDTQYF. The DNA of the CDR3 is TGTGCTAGTGGTTTGGTACCGTCTAGCGGGGATGGGAGCACAGATACGCAGTATTTT.

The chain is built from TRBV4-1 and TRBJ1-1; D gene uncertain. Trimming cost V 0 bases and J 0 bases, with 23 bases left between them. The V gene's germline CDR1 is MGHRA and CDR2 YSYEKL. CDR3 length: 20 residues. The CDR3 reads CASSQDSGEGRTDMNTEAFF. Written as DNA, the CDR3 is TGCGCCAGCAGCCAAGATTCGGGTGAGGGCAGGACCGACATGAACACTGAAGCTTTCTTT.

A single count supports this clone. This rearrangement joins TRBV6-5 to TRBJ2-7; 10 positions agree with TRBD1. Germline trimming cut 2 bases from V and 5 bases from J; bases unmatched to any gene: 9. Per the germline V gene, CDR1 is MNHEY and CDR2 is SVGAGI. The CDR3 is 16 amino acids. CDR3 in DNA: TGTGCCAGCAGTTACGGGGTGAGACAGGGGGCGGACGAGCAGTACTTC. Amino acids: CASSYGVRQGADEQYF.

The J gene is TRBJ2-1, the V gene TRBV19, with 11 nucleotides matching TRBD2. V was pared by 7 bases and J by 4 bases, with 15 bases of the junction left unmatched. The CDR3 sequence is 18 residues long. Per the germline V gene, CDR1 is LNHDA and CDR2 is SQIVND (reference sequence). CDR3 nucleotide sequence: TGTGCCAGTACCCCGTGGGGTAGCGGGGGGGCGGGTTACAATGAGCAGTTCTTC. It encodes CASTPWGSGGAGYNEQFF.

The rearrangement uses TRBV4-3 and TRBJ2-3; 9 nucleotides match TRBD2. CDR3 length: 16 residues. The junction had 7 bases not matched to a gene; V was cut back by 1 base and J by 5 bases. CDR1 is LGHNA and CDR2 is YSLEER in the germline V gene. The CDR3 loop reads CASSQARGGAEDTQYF. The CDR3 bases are TGCGCCAGCAGCCAAGCGCGCGGGGGGGCCGAAGATACGCAGTATTTT.

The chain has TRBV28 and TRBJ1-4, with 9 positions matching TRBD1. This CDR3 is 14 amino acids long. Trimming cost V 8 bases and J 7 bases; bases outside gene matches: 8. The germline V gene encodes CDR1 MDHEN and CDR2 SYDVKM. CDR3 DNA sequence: TGTGCCAGCTCCTCGGCGGACAGGGGTGAAAAACTGTTTTTT. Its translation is CASSSADRGEKLFF.

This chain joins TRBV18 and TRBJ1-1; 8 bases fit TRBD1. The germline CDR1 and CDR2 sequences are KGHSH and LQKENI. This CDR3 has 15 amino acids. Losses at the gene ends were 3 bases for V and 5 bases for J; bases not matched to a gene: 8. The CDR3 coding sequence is TGTGCCAGCTCACCCTCGGGACAGGAGGGGACTGAAGCTTTCTTT. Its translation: CASSPSGQEGTEAFF. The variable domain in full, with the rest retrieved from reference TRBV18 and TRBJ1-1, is NAGVMQNPRHLVRRRGQEARLRCSPMKGHSHVYWYRQLPEEGLKFMVYLQKENIIDESGMPKERFSAEFPKEGPSILRIQQVVRGDSAAYFCASSPSGQEGTEAFFGQGTRLTVV.

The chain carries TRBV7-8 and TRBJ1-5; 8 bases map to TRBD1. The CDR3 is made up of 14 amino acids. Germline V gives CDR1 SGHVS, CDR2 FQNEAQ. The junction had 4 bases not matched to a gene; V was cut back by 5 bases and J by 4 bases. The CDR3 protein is CASSRDRINQPQHF. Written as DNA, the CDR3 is TGTGCCAGCAGCCGGGACAGGATAAATCAGCCCCAGCATTTT.

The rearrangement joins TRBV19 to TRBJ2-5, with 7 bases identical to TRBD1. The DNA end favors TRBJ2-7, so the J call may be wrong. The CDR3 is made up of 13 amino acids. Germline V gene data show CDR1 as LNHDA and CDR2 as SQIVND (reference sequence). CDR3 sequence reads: CASSPGTVYEQYF. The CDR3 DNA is TGTGCCAGTAGTCCCGGGACAGTCTACGAGCAGTACTTC.

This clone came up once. The CDR3 here is CAWRDRSRKTQYF. As DNA, the CDR3 is TGTGCCTGGCGGGACAGGTCCCGAAAGACCCAGTACTTC. The rearrangement joins TRBV30 to TRBJ2-5; 8 bases line up with TRBD1. Germline-derived CDR1 and CDR2 are GTSNPN and SVGIG (reference sequence). The length of the CDR3 is 13 residues. V was clipped by 5 bases and J by 6 bases; unmatched bases: 8.

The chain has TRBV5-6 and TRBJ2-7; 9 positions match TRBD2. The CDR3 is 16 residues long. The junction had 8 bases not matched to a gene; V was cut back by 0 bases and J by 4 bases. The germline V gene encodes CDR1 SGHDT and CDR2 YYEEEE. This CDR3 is CASSLAGGGAPYEQYF. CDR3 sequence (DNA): TGTGCCAGCAGCTTGGCAGGCGGGGGGGCCCCGTACGAGCAGTACTTC. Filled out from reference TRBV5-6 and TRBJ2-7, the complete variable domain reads DAGVTQSPTHLIKTRGQQVTLRCSPKSGHDTVSWYQQALGQGPQFIFQYYEEEERQRGNFPDRFSGHQFPNYSSELNVNALLLGDSALYLCASSLAGGGAPYEQYFGPGTRLTVT.

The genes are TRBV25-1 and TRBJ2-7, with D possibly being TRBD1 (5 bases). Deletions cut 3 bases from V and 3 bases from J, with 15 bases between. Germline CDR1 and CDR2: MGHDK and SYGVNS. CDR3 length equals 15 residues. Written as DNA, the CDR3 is TGTGCCAGCAGTGACTTCGACAGTGGTTACTACGAGCAGTACTTC. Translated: CASSDFDSGYYEQYF.

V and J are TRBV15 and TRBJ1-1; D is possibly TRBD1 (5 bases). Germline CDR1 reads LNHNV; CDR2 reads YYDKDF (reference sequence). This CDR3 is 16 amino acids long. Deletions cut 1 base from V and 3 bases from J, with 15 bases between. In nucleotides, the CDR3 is TGTGCCACCAGCAGAGCTATTTTAACAGGAGACACTGAAGCTTTCTTT. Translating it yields CATSRAILTGDTEAFF.

In DNA form, the CDR3 reads TGTGCCAGTAGTATCAGGGGGCACCACAATGAGCAGTTCTTC. The encoded protein is CASSIRGHHNEQFF. The genes are TRBV19 and TRBJ2-1, with TRBD1 matching 8 bases. CDR1 LNHDA and CDR2 SQIVND come from the germline V gene (reference sequence). The CDR3 sequence is 14 residues long. V lost 3 bases and J lost 5; bases outside the gene matches: 3.

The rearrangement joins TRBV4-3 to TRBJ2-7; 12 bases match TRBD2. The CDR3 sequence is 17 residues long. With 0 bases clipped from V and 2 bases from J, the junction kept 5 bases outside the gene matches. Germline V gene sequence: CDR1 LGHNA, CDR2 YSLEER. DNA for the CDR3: TGCGCCAGCAGCCAAGATCTCCTAGCGGGGGGGGCCTACGAGCAGTACTTC. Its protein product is CASSQDLLAGGAYEQYF.